Detailed here is one T cell receptor (beta chain). CDR1 and CDR2 from the germline V gene are SGHDT and YYEEEE. V lost 3 bases and J 0 bases, leaving 10 bases between the germline ends. This CDR3 region has 14 residues. The record originates from a study of blood T cell repertoires in COVID-19. At the level of the study: Spain, Italy and the United States supplied samples that represented acute and convalescent COVID-19. PBMCs, B-cell-depleted T cells, or T cells provided the cDNA or gDNA that made up the material.

The method was immunoSEQ multiplex PCR; TCRdb's version includes in-frame clones alone and lacks a portion of them. The sample has under 300,000 clones; approximately 86% are singletons. The receptor's source is a woman in her sixties or seventies with active or convalescent COVID-19. The sequenced sample was peripheral blood. The V call is TRBV5-6, the J call TRBJ2-7; D ambiguous. Here the CDR3 DNA reads TGTGCCAGCAGCTCATACGAGAGCTCCTACGAGCAGTACGTC. It translates to CASSSYESSYEQYV.